The 32 T cell receptor beta chains below come from one sample, sequenced in a study of blood T cell repertoires in COVID-19 (dated by TCRdb to 2020 to 2021). The protocol used for the library was the immunoSEQ multiplex PCR assay. TCRdb stores this immuneACCESS table with in-frame sequences only. Part of the clones is absent; in the studies checked, under half of the shortfall reflects unresolved V genes, and no reason is known for the rest. Here the sample has 95,000 to 110,000 clones; approximately 85% occur a single time. Clones ranked in the top ten supply about 5% of the sample. Sequenced material: peripheral blood. The receptors come from a man aged 55 to 70 with acute or convalescent COVID-19.

The gene calls are TRBV29-1 and TRBJ2-7; 8 bases fit TRBD1. The CDR3 runs to 13 residues. Germline V gene lookup returns CDR1 SQVTM and CDR2 ANQGSEA. Trimming removed 4 bases from V and 6 bases from J; junction bases left unmatched: 8. CDR3 protein: CSVVWTGLGEQYF. CDR3 bases: TGCAGCGTTGTGTGGACAGGGTTGGGCGAGCAGTACTTC.

The chain uses TRBV18 and TRBJ1-4; 8 bases fit TRBD1. The germline CDR1 and CDR2 sequences are KGHSH and LQKENI. The J segment lost 8 bases and the V segment lost 7 bases, leaving 6 bases of the junction unmatched. This CDR3 spans 13 amino acids. This chain's CDR3 is CASLDREGEKLFF. CDR3 nucleotides: TGTGCCAGCTTGGACAGGGAAGGAGAAAAACTGTTTTTT.

This chain links TRBV6-5 with TRBJ2-7; unclear D gene. Deletions cut 8 bases from V and 2 bases from J, with 16 bases between. Germline V gene lookup returns CDR1 MNHEY and CDR2 SVGAGI. The CDR3 runs 14 residues. Here the CDR3 reads CASVDIPSAYEQYF. CDR3 nucleotides: TGTGCCAGCGTTGACATACCCTCCGCCTACGAGCAGTACTTC.

The chain is built from TRBV5-8 and TRBJ2-5; D unresolved. V was trimmed by 2 bases and J by 4 bases, leaving 12 bases between them. CDR1 is SGHTS and CDR2 is YDEGEE in the germline V gene. CDR3 length: 14 residues. The CDR3 DNA follows: TGTGCCAGCAGCTTTGCCCTATCGGTAGAGACCCAGTACTTC. Protein product: CASSFALSVETQYF. Variable domain in full (rest from reference TRBV5-8 and TRBJ2-5): EAGVTQSPTHLIKTRGQQATLRCSPISGHTSVYWYQQALGLGLQFLLWYDEGEERNRGNFPPRFSGRQFPNYSSELNVNALELEDSALYLCASSFALSVETQYFGPGTRLLVL.

The chain employs TRBV25-1 and TRBJ1-6; TRBD1 might be the D (5 bases). The CDR3 loop spans 13 amino acids. In germline, CDR1 is MGHDK, CDR2 SYGVNS. Trimming took off 6 bases at V and 5 bases at J, with 8 bases between the two ends. The CDR3 loop is CASRQVNNSPLHF. The CDR3 bases are TGTGCCAGCAGACAGGTTAATAATTCACCCCTCCACTTT. Using reference TRBV25-1 and TRBJ1-6 for the parts outside the CDR3, the full variable domain is EADIYQTPRYLVIGTGKKITLECSQTMGHDKMYWYQQDPGMELHLIHYSYGVNSTEKGDLSSESTVSRIRTEHFPLTLESARPSHTSQYLCASRQVNNSPLHFGNGTRLTVT.

This clone was seen only once. The rearrangement joins TRBV5-1 to TRBJ2-3; TRBD2 matches at 8 bases. Germline lookup yields CDR1 SGHRS and CDR2 YFSETQ. The junction had 2 bases not matched to a gene; V was cut back by 2 bases and J by 3 bases. The CDR3 is 14 amino acids. CDR3 sequence reads: CASSFLAGTDTQYF. CDR3 in DNA: TGCGCCAGCAGCTTTTTAGCGGGGACAGATACGCAGTATTTT.

V gene TRBV18 combines with J gene TRBJ2-7, with 9 bases matching TRBD1. Germline trimming cut 1 base from V and 3 bases from J; bases unmatched to any gene: 7. This CDR3 has 16 residues. The V gene's germline CDR1 is KGHSH and CDR2 LQKENI. The CDR3 here is CASSPLTGQGNYEQYF. In DNA form, the CDR3 reads TGTGCCAGCTCACCACTGACGGGACAGGGTAACTACGAGCAGTACTTC. Variable domain in full (rest from reference TRBV18 and TRBJ2-7): NAGVMQNPRHLVRRRGQEARLRCSPMKGHSHVYWYRQLPEEGLKFMVYLQKENIIDESGMPKERFSAEFPKEGPSILRIQQVVRGDSAAYFCASSPLTGQGNYEQYFGPGTRLTVT.

The chain has TRBV7-9 and TRBJ2-5; D is perhaps TRBD1 (7 bases). The CDR3 covers 13 residues. CDR1 and CDR2 from the germline V gene are SEHNR and FQNEAQ (reference sequence). Trimming left V 11 bases short and J 5 bases short, with 18 bases between. The CDR3 sequence is CAGGGGGKETQYF. CDR3 DNA sequence: TGTGCCGGAGGAGGGGGCGGGAAGGAGACCCAGTACTTC.

The DNA for the CDR3 is TGTGCCAGCCGTTCAACCCCCCAGGGGGTCACTGAAGCTTTCTTT. It is translated as CASRSTPQGVTEAFF. J is TRBJ1-1 and V is TRBV28; TRBD1 aligns across 7 bases. Germline assignment: CDR1 MDHEN and CDR2 SYDVKM. The ends lost 8 bases at V and 4 bases at J; junction bases unmatched: 13. The CDR3 length is 15 residues.

The chain links TRBV11-1 to TRBJ2-1, with a possible D match to TRBD1 (5 bases). Germline V lookup: CDR1 SGHAT, CDR2 FQDESV (reference sequence). The CDR3 is 14 residues long. The ends were cut back, 2 bases at V and 8 bases at J, with 13 bases in the middle. The CDR3 nucleotides read TGTGCCAGCAGCTTAAATCCAGCACAGGATGAGCAGTTCTTC. Translation: CASSLNPAQDEQFF.

Turning to this clone: Other DNA sequences in the same sample also yield this CDR3. The chain couples TRBV28 to TRBJ2-3; D is ambiguous. Germline CDR1 is MDHEN and CDR2 is SYDVKM. Trimming shortened V by 4 bases and J by 2 bases, and 4 bases separated the two germline ends. This CDR3 has 12 residues. The CDR3 DNA sequence: TGTGCCAGCAGTTCGGTCACAGATACGCAGTATTTT. It translates to CASSSVTDTQYF.

The genes are TRBV9 and TRBJ2-5; the match to TRBD2 covers 7 bases. The CDR3 consists of 13 residues. Unmatched junction bases numbered 1, after V lost 0 bases and J lost 5 bases. The germline gives CDR1 SGDLS, CDR2 YYNGEE. The CDR3 protein is CASSVDGRETQYF. CDR3 DNA sequence: TGTGCCAGCAGCGTAGACGGGAGGGAGACCCAGTACTTC.

The count of this clone is one. The chain couples TRBV29-1 to TRBJ1-2; D is possibly TRBD1 (5 bases). Germline values: CDR1 SQVTM, CDR2 ANQGSEA. V was clipped by 5 bases and J by 2 bases, with 9 bases between them. This CDR3 spans 12 amino acids. The CDR3 sequence: CSVHPGNYGYTF. The CDR3 DNA follows: TGCAGCGTTCACCCAGGGAACTATGGCTACACCTTC.

The rearrangement joins TRBV7-9 to TRBJ2-1, with 9 bases lining up with TRBD1. CDR1 is SEHNR and CDR2 is FQNEAQ in the germline V gene (reference sequence). With V trimmed by 3 bases and J by 2 bases, 5 bases remained unmatched. The CDR3 spans 16 residues. The CDR3 bases are TGTGCCAGCAGCTTGAGAACAGGGGGCGCCTACAATGAGCAGTTCTTC. It translates to CASSLRTGGAYNEQFF. The full variable domain, in which reference TRBV7-9 and TRBJ2-1 provide the parts outside the CDR3, is DTGVSQNPRHKITKRGQNVTFRCDPISEHNRLYWYRQTLGQGPEFLTYFQNEAQLEKSRLLSDRFSAERPKGSFSTLEIQRTEQGDSAMYLCASSLRTGGAYNEQFFGPGTRLTVL.

The chain recombines TRBV11-3 with TRBJ1-6; 12 nucleotides match TRBD1. The CDR3 runs 16 residues. Germline V gene lookup returns CDR1 SGHNT and CDR2 YENEEA. Unmatched junction bases numbered 8, after V lost 7 bases and J lost 7 bases. The DNA for the CDR3 is TGTGCCAGCAACCCGGGACAGGGGGCGAGGAATTCACCCCTCCACTTT. It is translated as CASNPGQGARNSPLHF. The full variable domain, completed using reference TRBV11-3 and TRBJ1-6, is EAGVVQSPRYKIIEKKQPVAFWCNPISGHNTLYWYLQNLGQGPELLIRYENEEAVDDSQLPKDRFSAERLKGVDSTLKIQPAELGDSAVYLCASNPGQGARNSPLHFGNGTRLTVT.

The chain couples TRBV30 to TRBJ2-3; 14 bases fit TRBD2. After removal of 8 bases from V and 4 bases from J, the junction contained 2 bases not matched to a gene. The CDR3 runs 13 residues. The germline gives CDR1 GTSNPN, CDR2 SVGIG (reference sequence). DNA of the CDR3: TGTGCCCTGGGACTAGCGGGAGCAGATACGCAGTATTTT. This encodes CALGLAGADTQYF.

The V call is TRBV11-3, the J call TRBJ2-1, with 12 bases identical to TRBD2. Per the germline V gene, CDR1 is SGHNT and CDR2 is YENEEA. CDR3 length: 15 residues. Unmatched junction bases numbered 6, after V lost 6 bases and J lost 6 bases. The CDR3 region has the DNA TGTGCCAGCAGACGACTAGCGGGGGCTTTCAATGAGCAGTTCTTC. This translates into CASRRLAGAFNEQFF.

The chain has TRBV28 and TRBJ1-1; 11 nucleotides agree with TRBD1. This CDR3 is built from 14 residues. V lost 10 bases to trimming and J lost 6 bases; unmatched junction nucleotides: 10. Looked up from germline, CDR1 is MDHEN and CDR2 is SYDVKM. The CDR3 region is CATTQSGQGAEAFF. The CDR3 bases are TGTGCCACTACACAATCGGGACAGGGGGCTGAAGCTTTCTTT.

The chain joins TRBV11-3 to TRBJ2-5, with D maybe TRBD1 (6 bases). The CDR3 extends over 13 amino acids. Between the trimmed V and J ends, which lost 5 bases and 9 bases, there was a span of 16 bases. Germline loops: CDR1 SGHNT, CDR2 YENEEA. The CDR3 DNA reads TGTGCCAGCAGCATCCGGACAGATTCTGCCCAGTACTTC. This translates into CASSIRTDSAQYF.

This clone has just one count. This sequence joins TRBV6-2 or TRBV6-3 and TRBJ2-3; TRBD2 matches 7 bases. The trim removed 2 bases at V and 1 base at J, leaving 9 bases unmatched. There are 17 residues in the CDR3. The germline V gene encodes CDR1 MNHEY and CDR2 SVGEGT. CDR3 sequence: CASSYESRLARTDTQYF. DNA of the CDR3: TGTGCCAGCAGTTACGAGTCCCGACTAGCCCGCACAGATACGCAGTATTTT.

The V gene is TRBV2, the J gene TRBJ2-1, with D hard to call. Germline values: CDR1 SNHLY, CDR2 FYNNEI. The CDR3 sequence is 14 residues long. V gave up 10 bases and J gave up 0 bases, with 13 bases separating them. CDR3 nucleotide sequence: TGTGCCACCACGAGGAGTCGCTCCTACAATGAGCAGTTCTTC. It translates to CATTRSRSYNEQFF. Full variable domain (remainder filled in from reference TRBV2 and TRBJ2-1): EPEVTQTPSHQVTQMGQEVILRCVPISNHLYFYWYRQILGQKVEFLVSFYNNEISEKSEIFDDQFSVERPDGSNFTLKIRSTKLEDSAMYFCATTRSRSYNEQFFGPGTRLTVL.

The rearrangement links TRBV4-1 to TRBJ2-7; 8 nucleotides line up with TRBD1. The CDR3 is 15 residues long. Germline CDR1 reads MGHRA; CDR2 reads YSYEKL. Unmatched junction bases numbered 8, after V lost 1 base and J lost 6 bases. This chain's CDR3 is CASSQAGQGAGEQYF. The CDR3 DNA is TGCGCCAGCAGCCAAGCGGGGCAGGGGGCTGGCGAGCAGTACTTC.

V is TRBV3-1 (or the pseudogene TRBV3-2) and J is TRBJ1-2, with 7 bases lining up with TRBD1. Germline V gene sequence: CDR1 LGHDT, CDR2 YNNKEL (reference sequence). The CDR3 runs to 14 residues. V lost 5 bases and J lost 4; bases outside the gene matches: 7. CDR3 DNA sequence: TGTGCCAGCAGCTCCCGGGACAGACTCTATGGCTACACCTTC. Protein sequence: CASSSRDRLYGYTF.

With regard to this clone: One end of the junction varies from germline; a read error may be responsible. At the DNA level, this CDR3 is encoded by other sequences in the same sample as well. This CDR3 is CASSLTGADYGYTF. In nucleotides, the CDR3 is TGTGCCAGCAGCTTAACTGGCGCAGACTACGGCTACACCTTC. The chain employs TRBV7-3 and TRBJ1-2, with D unclear. Germline V lookup: CDR1 SGHTA, CDR2 FQGTGA. This CDR3 spans 14 amino acids.

This chain uses TRBV7-9 with TRBJ2-1; weak D call: TRBD1 (6 bases). Germline CDR1 reads SEHNR; CDR2 reads FQNEAQ (reference sequence). Deletions cut 3 bases from V and 6 bases from J, with 9 bases between. This CDR3 region has 13 residues. The CDR3: CASSFLGGNEQFF. Here the CDR3 DNA reads TGTGCCAGCAGCTTTTTAGGGGGCAATGAGCAGTTCTTC.

The chain is built from TRBV7-8 and TRBJ1-2, with D possibly being TRBD1 (5 bases). Germline lookup yields CDR1 SGHVS and CDR2 FQNEAQ. The CDR3 consists of 14 residues. Trimming took off 0 bases at V and 4 bases at J, with 9 bases between the two ends. CDR3 residues: CASSLAGLGYGYTF. In DNA form, the CDR3 reads TGTGCCAGCAGCTTAGCGGGGCTTGGCTATGGCTACACCTTC.

The chain carries TRBV5-1 and TRBJ2-7; TRBD1 matches 9 bases. This CDR3 is built from 14 residues. Germline CDR1 and CDR2: SGHRS and YFSETQ. The V and J ends lost 4 bases and 3 bases, in that order; junction bases with no gene match: 5. As DNA, the CDR3 is TGCGCCAGCAGCAGGACAGGGGAGGGCTACGAGCAGTACTTC. This sequence encodes CASSRTGEGYEQYF.

The chain uses TRBV18 and TRBJ2-1, with 9 nucleotides matching TRBD2. V was pared by 8 bases and J by 3 bases, with 11 bases of the junction left unmatched. The CDR3 extends over 16 amino acids. CDR1 and CDR2 from the germline V gene are KGHSH and LQKENI. The CDR3 loop reads CASLHPGTSHYNEQFF. Written as DNA, the CDR3 is TGTGCCAGCCTACACCCCGGGACTAGCCACTACAATGAGCAGTTCTTC.

A few counts support this clone. The chain is built from TRBV6-2 or TRBV6-3 and TRBJ2-2, with 8 bases lining up with TRBD1. The germline CDR1 and CDR2 sequences are MNHEY and SVGEGT. The CDR3 loop spans 17 amino acids. V shed 5 bases and J 6 bases; nucleotides not matched to a gene: 14. The CDR3 protein is CASSPATGDWRAGELFF. CDR3 sequence (DNA): TGTGCCAGCAGTCCAGCGACAGGGGACTGGAGGGCCGGGGAGCTGTTTTTT.

This chain links TRBV15 with TRBJ2-3; 10 nucleotides match TRBD2. V lost 0 bases to trimming and J lost 5 bases; unmatched junction nucleotides: 8. The CDR3 spans 17 residues. The germline gives CDR1 LNHNV, CDR2 YYDKDF (reference sequence). The CDR3 is CATSRDVSGGAGDTQYF. The CDR3 DNA reads TGTGCCACCAGCAGAGATGTGAGCGGGGGGGCGGGAGATACGCAGTATTTT.

This clone was detected only once. The chain employs TRBV13 and TRBJ1-6; D call uncertain. The germline CDR1 and CDR2 sequences are PRHDT and FYEKMQ (reference sequence). The length of the CDR3 is 14 residues. V lost 5 bases, J lost 9 bases, and 14 bases lay in between. CDR3 residues: CASSLRVGPSPLHF. DNA of the CDR3: TGTGCCAGCAGCCTACGCGTGGGCCCTTCACCCCTCCACTTT.

The V call is TRBV19, the J call TRBJ1-4, with D unclear. CDR3 length: 12 residues. Trimming left V 9 bases short and J 7 bases short, with 12 bases between. Germline V CDR1 and CDR2: LNHDA, SQIVND (reference sequence). CDR3 nucleotides: TGTGCCAGCCAAAGAGGGAGTGAAAAACTGTTTTTT. This translates into CASQRGSEKLFF.